These 20 T cell receptor beta chains share one sample of origin, sequenced in a study of response to subunit inactivated influenza vaccine. Each CDR3 protein is one row after TCRdb ran MiXCR on the RT-PCR reads. The sample lists 610,000 or so distinct CDR3 sequences, 13% to 15% occurring once. Sequences were derived from PBMCs from blood, sampled approximately 13 days after vaccination. Receptor source: a man aged 50 to 59 who received an inactivated influenza vaccine.

This chain joins TRBV20-1 and TRBJ2-2, with 8 bases that match TRBD2. V shed 5 bases and J 7 bases; nucleotides not matched to a gene: 9. The CDR3 is 14 residues long. Germline CDR1 and CDR2: DFQATT and SNEGSKA (reference sequence). The CDR3 region is CSARSLAGGGELFF. The CDR3 region has the DNA TGCAGTGCTCGATCCCTAGCGGGTGGCGGGGAGCTGTTTTTT.

This chain uses TRBV20-1 with TRBJ2-5, with 8 bases aligning to TRBD2. CDR1 is DFQATT, CDR2 SNEGSKA, per germline (reference sequence). The CDR3 is made up of 14 amino acids. Germline trimming cut 5 bases from V and 4 bases from J; bases unmatched to any gene: 9. The CDR3 DNA sequence: TGCAGTGCTGCGCAACCCCTAGCGGGAGAGACCCAGTACTTC. Protein: CSAAQPLAGETQYF.

Only a few counts were recorded for this clonotype. This chain uses TRBV9 with TRBJ2-1; 11 nucleotides agree with TRBD2. The V gene's germline CDR1 is SGDLS and CDR2 YYNGEE. The CDR3 is made up of 15 amino acids. J was trimmed by 11 bases and V by 0 bases; bases with no gene match: 7. CDR3 DNA: TGTGCCAGCAGCGTAGGCTTAGCGGGAGGGGACCAGCAGTTCTTC. Protein sequence: CASSVGLAGGDQQFF. The whole variable domain, remainder taken from reference TRBV9 and TRBJ2-1, is DSGVTQTPKHLITATGQRVTLRCSPRSGDLSVYWYQQSLDQGLQFLIQYYNGEERAKGNILERFSAQQFPDLHSELNLSSLELGDSALYFCASSVGLAGGDQQFFGPGTRLTVL.

This clonotype showed up just a few times. V is TRBV12-3 or TRBV12-4 and J is TRBJ1-2; D is uncertain. V was cut by 6 bases and J by 7 bases, with 15 bases left in between. This CDR3 comprises 13 residues. The chain's CDR3 is CASSPRGSFGYTF. DNA for the CDR3: TGTGCCAGCAGCCCCCGGGGAAGTTTTGGCTACACCTTC.

The CDR3 DNA is TGCGCCAGCAGCTGGGACAGCCCCACAGATACGCAGTATTTT. Its protein product is CASSWDSPTDTQYF. The rearrangement links TRBV5-1 to TRBJ2-3, with TRBD1 identical over 7 bases. Germline V gene lookup returns CDR1 SGHRS and CDR2 YFSETQ. V trimming: 3 bases; J trimming: 2 bases; junction bases outside the gene matches: 3. CDR3 length: 14 amino acids.

The rearrangement joins TRBV27 to TRBJ1-3; a possible D gene is TRBD1 (6 bases). Germline CDR1 is MNHEY and CDR2 is SMNVEV (reference sequence). This CDR3 is 15 amino acids long. V lost 7 bases and J 0 bases, leaving 13 bases between the germline ends. CDR3 sequence (DNA): TGTGCCAGCAAAATTCACAGGGACTCTGGAAACACCATATATTTT. Amino acids: CASKIHRDSGNTIYF.

In this sample, this clonotype turned up many times. This chain uses TRBV6-1 with TRBJ2-4; 7 positions agree with TRBD1. Unmatched junction bases numbered 8, after V lost 6 bases and J lost 0 bases. This CDR3 region has 16 residues. Germline CDR1 is MNHNS and CDR2 is SASEGT. The CDR3 nucleotides read TGTGCCAGCAGGGCAGGGACAGACCTAGCCAAAAACATTCAGTACTTC. Translated, it gives CASRAGTDLAKNIQYF.

This clonotype was recorded a few times. The chain employs TRBV7-8 and TRBJ1-5; 8 positions agree with TRBD1. Germline assignment: CDR1 SGHVS and CDR2 FQNEAQ. J lost 4 bases, V lost 5 bases, and 13 bases had no gene match. This CDR3 contains 17 residues. The CDR3 here is CASSPHGQGPTNQPQHF. The CDR3 bases are TGTGCCAGCAGCCCGCACGGACAGGGACCTACGAATCAGCCCCAGCATTTT.

This clonotype has at least ten counts. The chain combines TRBV15 with TRBJ2-1, with 7 bases lining up with TRBD2. The V gene's germline CDR1 is LNHNV and CDR2 YYDKDF (reference sequence). J lost 8 bases, V lost 3 bases, and 7 bases had no gene match. The CDR3 is 14 residues long. The CDR3: CATSRVAGVDEQFF. In DNA, the CDR3 is TGTGCCACCAGCAGGGTGGCGGGGGTGGATGAGCAGTTCTTC.

The chain links TRBV11-2 to TRBJ2-1; D perhaps matches TRBD2 (6 bases). V was trimmed by 1 base and J by 5 bases, leaving 15 bases between them. The CDR3 sequence is 16 residues long. CDR1 SGHAT and CDR2 FQNNGV come from the germline V gene. The CDR3 sequence is CASSLGAGGSHNEQFF. As DNA, the CDR3 is TGTGCCAGCAGCTTAGGTGCCGGGGGTTCCCACAATGAGCAGTTCTTC.

This chain connects TRBV5-1 to TRBJ1-4; 8 positions agree with TRBD1. Trimming cost V 6 bases and J 8 bases; bases outside gene matches: 12. Germline V gene sequence: CDR1 SGHRS, CDR2 YFSETQ. The CDR3 sequence is 15 residues long. The chain's CDR3 is CASKVSGGQGEKLFF. CDR3 in DNA: TGCGCCAGCAAAGTTTCAGGGGGCCAAGGAGAAAAACTGTTTTTT.

The DNA for the CDR3 is TGTGCCAGCAGTTACTCTGACAGGGGGACCCACAATGAGCAGTTCTTC. Amino acid sequence: CASSYSDRGTHNEQFF. The chain employs TRBV6-2 or TRBV6-3 and TRBJ2-1, with 9 positions matching TRBD1. The V gene end was trimmed by 0 bases and the J gene end by 5 bases; junction bases not matched to a gene: 5. Germline loops: CDR1 MNHEY, CDR2 SVGEGT. The CDR3 is made up of 16 amino acids.

The rearrangement uses TRBV28 and TRBJ2-7; D gene ambiguous. Germline V gene lookup returns CDR1 MDHEN and CDR2 SYDVKM. The CDR3 runs to 11 residues. V was clipped by 6 bases and J by 7 bases, with 10 bases between them. The CDR3 region is CASRGTWEQYF. DNA for the CDR3: TGTGCCAGCAGGGGAACGTGGGAGCAGTACTTC.

The table lists this clonotype with a few counts. CDR3 in DNA: TGCGCCAGCAGCCAGGGGGGACTAGCGGGGAATGAGCAGTTCTTC. Its translation: CASSQGGLAGNEQFF. The chain uses TRBV4-1 and TRBJ2-1; 13 bases map to TRBD2. CDR1 and CDR2 (germline): MGHRA, YSYEKL. V lost 3 bases and J lost 7; bases outside the gene matches: 3. The CDR3 is made up of 15 amino acids.

This clonotype was seen a handful of times. The chain links TRBV6-5 to TRBJ2-1; TRBD2 agrees at 10 bases. The CDR3 runs 16 residues. Germline trimming cut 3 bases from V and 8 bases from J; bases unmatched to any gene: 10. The germline gives CDR1 MNHEY, CDR2 SVGAGI. The CDR3 DNA reads as TGTGCCAGCAGTTATCCAGCGGGAGGGCTTGAAGATGAGCAGTTCTTC. It translates to CASSYPAGGLEDEQFF.

This clonotype came up once. The rearrangement uses TRBV20-1 and TRBJ2-1; 10 bases are a match to TRBD2. Unmatched junction bases numbered 14, after V lost 8 bases and J lost 4 bases. This CDR3 has 16 residues. Germline V gene sequence: CDR1 DFQATT, CDR2 SNEGSKA (reference sequence). The CDR3: CSSVVWEAGGYNEQFF. DNA of the CDR3: TGCAGTAGCGTCGTCTGGGAAGCGGGGGGGTACAATGAGCAGTTCTTC.

The CDR3 reads CASTQAPSYEQYF. The CDR3 DNA reads TGTGCCTCAACACAGGCGCCCTCCTACGAGCAGTACTTC. The chain is built from TRBV10-3 and TRBJ2-7, with D tentatively TRBD1 (5 bases). The germline V gene encodes CDR1 ENHRY and CDR2 SYGVKD. The CDR3 spans 13 residues. Trimming took 11 bases from V and 0 from J, leaving 14 bases between them.

CDR3 residues: CATSMDRVGTGELFF. DNA of the CDR3: TGTGCCACCAGCATGGACAGGGTGGGCACCGGGGAGCTGTTTTTT. The chain couples TRBV15 to TRBJ2-2; TRBD1 aligns across 8 bases. The germline V gene encodes CDR1 LNHNV and CDR2 YYDKDF (reference sequence). This CDR3 region has 15 residues. Germline trimming cut 4 bases from V and 4 bases from J; bases unmatched to any gene: 5.

At least ten counts were recorded for this clonotype. The CDR3, as DNA: TGTGCCAGCAGGACCCCGAAGGGGACCGGCACTGAAGCTTTCTTT. Protein: CASRTPKGTGTEAFF. The chain links TRBV6-1 to TRBJ1-1; D might be TRBD1 (5 bases). This CDR3 has 15 amino acids. Germline lookup yields CDR1 MNHNS and CDR2 SASEGT. V shed 6 bases and J shed 4 bases, with 18 bases lying between them.

This clonotype was recorded a few times. The V call is TRBV15, the J call TRBJ1-4; TRBD1 matches 7 bases. The V gene end was trimmed by 5 bases and the J gene end by 11 bases; junction bases not matched to a gene: 14. The CDR3 is 15 residues long. The germline V gene has CDR1 LNHNV and CDR2 YYDKDF (reference sequence). CDR3 nucleotide sequence: TGTGCCACCAGCGCGGGGGCTACAGGGGCTCGGAAACTGTTTTTT. It yields the protein CATSAGATGARKLFF.